The clone carrying this T cell receptor (beta chain) was seen just once. The sample belongs to a study of OX40 agonist ivuxolimab in advanced cancers. CDR1 is MDHEN and CDR2 is SYDVKM in the germline V gene. The CDR3 length is 17 residues. J lost 5 bases, V lost 6 bases, and 15 bases had no gene match. This table comes from immunoSEQ multiplex PCR, and its TCRdb copy is limited to in-frame clones, with some not included. The table lists about 84,000 clones, about 80% of them singletons, with less than 3.5% in the top ten. V usage is TRBV28 and J usage is TRBJ2-7, with TRBD1 matching 11 bases. This TCR was sampled from an adult with an advanced solid tumor such as melanoma, head and neck, liver or kidney cancer. Here the sequenced sample was CD4+ or CD8+ T cells sorted from blood, taken in a trial of the OX40 agonist ivuxolimab. DNA for the CDR3: TGTGCCAGCAGCTGCCCTCTACCGGGACAGGGGGTGGACGAGCAGTACGTC. Its translation: CASSCPLPGQGVDEQYV.